This entry features one T cell receptor (beta chain) sequence. The antigen remains undetermined. Trimming cost V 4 bases and J 8 bases, with 12 bases left between them. The CDR3 length is 13 residues. Germline loops: CDR1 SNHLY, CDR2 FYNNEI. The sample belongs to a study of cytomegalovirus exposure and HLA in healthy donors. Overall study results and limits: CMV serostatus stood as the only immune exposure information on hand. According to reports, the classifier identified cytomegalovirus status with high specificity and sensitivity. Most TCR sequences were uncommon, yet certain public TCRs appeared in many donors.

60 Vbeta and 13 Jbeta primers were used in PCR. Libraries were prepared by immunoSEQ multiplex PCR; TCRdb keeps only in-frame clonotypes and omits some of them. The table records hundreds of thousands of clones, roughly 70% of them present only once. What was sequenced was PBMCs. The clonotype was recovered from a female donor in good health and CMV-seronegative. The chain is built from TRBV2 and TRBJ2-1, with TRBD1 as a possible D gene (6 bases). DNA for the CDR3: TGTGCCAGCAGTGGGCAGGGGTCTGATGAGCAGTTCTTC. This sequence encodes CASSGQGSDEQFF.